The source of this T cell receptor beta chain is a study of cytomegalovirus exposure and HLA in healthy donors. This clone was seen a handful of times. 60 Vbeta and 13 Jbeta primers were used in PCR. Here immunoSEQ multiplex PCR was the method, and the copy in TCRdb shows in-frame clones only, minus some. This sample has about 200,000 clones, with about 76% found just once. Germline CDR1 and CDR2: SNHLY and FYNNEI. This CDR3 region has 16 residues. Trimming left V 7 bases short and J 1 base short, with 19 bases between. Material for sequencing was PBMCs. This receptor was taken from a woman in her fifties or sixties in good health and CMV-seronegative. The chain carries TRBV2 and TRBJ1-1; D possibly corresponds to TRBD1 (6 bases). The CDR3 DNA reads TGTGCCAGCACCCTGGGGAGGGGACAATCGAACACTGAAGCTTTCTTT. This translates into CASTLGRGQSNTEAFF. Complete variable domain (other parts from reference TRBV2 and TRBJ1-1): EPEVTQTPSHQVTQMGQEVILRCVPISNHLYFYWYRQILGQKVEFLVSFYNNEISEKSEIFDDQFSVERPDGSNFTLKIRSTKLEDSAMYFCASTLGRGQSNTEAFFGQGTRLTVV.